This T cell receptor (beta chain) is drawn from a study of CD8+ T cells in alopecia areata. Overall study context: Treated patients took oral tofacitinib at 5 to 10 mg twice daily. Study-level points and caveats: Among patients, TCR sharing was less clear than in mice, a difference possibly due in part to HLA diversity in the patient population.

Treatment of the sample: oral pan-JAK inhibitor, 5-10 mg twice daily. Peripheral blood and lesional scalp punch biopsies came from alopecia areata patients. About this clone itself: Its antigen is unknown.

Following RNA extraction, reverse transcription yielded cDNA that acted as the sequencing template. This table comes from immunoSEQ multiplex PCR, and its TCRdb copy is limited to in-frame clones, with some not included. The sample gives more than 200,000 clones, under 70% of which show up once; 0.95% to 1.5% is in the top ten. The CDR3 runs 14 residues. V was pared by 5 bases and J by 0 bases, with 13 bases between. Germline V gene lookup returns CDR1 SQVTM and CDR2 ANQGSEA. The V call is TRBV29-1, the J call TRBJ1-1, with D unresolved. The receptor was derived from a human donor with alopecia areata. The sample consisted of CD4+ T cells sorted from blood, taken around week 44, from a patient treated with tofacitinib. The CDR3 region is CSVNGPGVNTEAFF. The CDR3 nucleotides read TGCAGCGTTAACGGCCCTGGGGTGAACACTGAAGCTTTCTTT.